This TCR beta chain emerged from a study of graft-versus-host responses after intestinal transplantation. Study-level information: Recipients obtained multivisceral, liver-intestinal, or isolated intestinal transplants. All recipients were given anti-thymocyte globulin induction, and tacrolimus and steroids were then administered for three to four years. Regarding the study as a whole: Among circulating GvH clones, peak levels were associated with early post-transplant declines in HvG clones.

V lost 8 bases to trimming and J lost 7 bases, with 11 bases between them. Germline V lookup: CDR1 MNHEY, CDR2 SVGAGI. CDR3 length: 12 residues. A note on this clone: The antigen is unknown.

Clones were sequenced by immunoSEQ multiplex PCR, and TCRdb holds only the in-frame ones, with some missing. This sample has about 99,000 clones, with less than 90% found just once. This material consisted of unstimulated CD4+ T cells sorted from spleen or lymph node cells, taken before intestinal transplant. This sequence was found in a human donor who received an intestinal transplant. V and J are TRBV6-5 and TRBJ1-4, with a tentative D call TRBD1 (6 bases). CDR3 region: CASQGNSEKLFF. CDR3 DNA: TGTGCCAGCCAGGGGAACAGTGAAAAACTGTTTTTT.